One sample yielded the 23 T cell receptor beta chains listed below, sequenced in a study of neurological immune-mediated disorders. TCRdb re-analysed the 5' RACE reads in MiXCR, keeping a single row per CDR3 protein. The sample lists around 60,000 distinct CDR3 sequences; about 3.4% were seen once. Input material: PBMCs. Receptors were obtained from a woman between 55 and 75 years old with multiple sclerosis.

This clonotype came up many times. This CDR3 is CASSYGRHRYNEQFF. CDR3 DNA: TGTGCCAGCAGTTACGGCAGGCACCGCTACAATGAGCAGTTCTTC. The chain uses TRBV6-2 or TRBV6-3 and TRBJ2-1; D ambiguous. Germline V gene sequence: CDR1 MNHEY, CDR2 SVGEGT. The V end was cut by 2 bases, the J end by 3 bases, with 11 bases between. CDR3 size: 15 residues.

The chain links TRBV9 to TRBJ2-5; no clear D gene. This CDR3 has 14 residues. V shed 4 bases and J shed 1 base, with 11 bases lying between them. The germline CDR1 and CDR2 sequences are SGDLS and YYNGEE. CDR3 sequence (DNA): TGTGCCAGCAGCCAAAACACCCTCCAAGAGACCCAGTACTTC. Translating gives CASSQNTLQETQYF. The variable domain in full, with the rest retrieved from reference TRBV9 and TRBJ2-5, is DSGVTQTPKHLITATGQRVTLRCSPRSGDLSVYWYQQSLDQGLQFLIQYYNGEERAKGNILERFSAQQFPDLHSELNLSSLELGDSALYFCASSQNTLQETQYFGPGTRLLVL.

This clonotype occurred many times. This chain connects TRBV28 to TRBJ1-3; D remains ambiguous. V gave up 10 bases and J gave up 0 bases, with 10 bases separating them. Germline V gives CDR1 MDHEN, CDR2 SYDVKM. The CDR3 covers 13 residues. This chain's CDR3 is CATWSGSGNTIYF. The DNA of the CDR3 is TGTGCCACCTGGAGTGGCTCTGGAAACACCATATATTTT.

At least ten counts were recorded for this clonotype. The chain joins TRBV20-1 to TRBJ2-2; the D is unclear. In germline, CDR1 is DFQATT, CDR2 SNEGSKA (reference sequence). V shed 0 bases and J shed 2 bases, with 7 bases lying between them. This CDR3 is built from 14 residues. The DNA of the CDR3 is TGCAGTGCTAGAGACGACTTCAACACCGGGGAGCTGTTTTTT. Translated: CSARDDFNTGELFF.

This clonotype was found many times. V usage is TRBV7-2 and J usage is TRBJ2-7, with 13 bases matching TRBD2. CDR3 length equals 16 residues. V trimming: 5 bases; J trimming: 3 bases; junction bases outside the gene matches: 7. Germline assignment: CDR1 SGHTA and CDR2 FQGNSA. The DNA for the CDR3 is TGTGCCAGCAGCGGGATCCGACTAGCGGGGGGCTACGAGCAGTACTTC. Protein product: CASSGIRLAGGYEQYF. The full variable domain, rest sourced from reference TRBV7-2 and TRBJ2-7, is GAGVSQSPSNKVTEKGKDVELRCDPISGHTALYWYRQSLGQGLEFLIYFQGNSAPDKSGLPSDRFSAERTGGSVSTLTIQRTQQEDSAVYLCASSGIRLAGGYEQYFGPGTRLTVT.

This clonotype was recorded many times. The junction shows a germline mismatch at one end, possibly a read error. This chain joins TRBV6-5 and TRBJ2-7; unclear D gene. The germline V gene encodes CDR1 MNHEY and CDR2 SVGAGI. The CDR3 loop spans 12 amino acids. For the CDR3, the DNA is TGTGCCAGCAGCCGAGACCCGGCCGTGCTGAACTTC. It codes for CASSRDPAVLNF.

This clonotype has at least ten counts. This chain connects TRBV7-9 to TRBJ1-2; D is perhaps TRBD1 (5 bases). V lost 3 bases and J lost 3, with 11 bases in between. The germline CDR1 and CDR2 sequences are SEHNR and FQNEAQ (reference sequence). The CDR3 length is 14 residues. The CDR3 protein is CASSLNRKYYGYTF. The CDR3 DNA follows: TGTGCCAGCAGCTTGAACAGGAAATACTATGGCTACACCTTC.

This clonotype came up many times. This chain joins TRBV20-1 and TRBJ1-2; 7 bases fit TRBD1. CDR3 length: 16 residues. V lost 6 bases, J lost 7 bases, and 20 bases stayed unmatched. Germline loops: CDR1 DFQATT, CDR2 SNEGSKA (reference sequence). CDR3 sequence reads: CSAPLRGGVPPFGYTF. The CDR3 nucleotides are TGCAGTGCCCCCCTCAGAGGGGGCGTCCCCCCCTTTGGCTACACCTTC.

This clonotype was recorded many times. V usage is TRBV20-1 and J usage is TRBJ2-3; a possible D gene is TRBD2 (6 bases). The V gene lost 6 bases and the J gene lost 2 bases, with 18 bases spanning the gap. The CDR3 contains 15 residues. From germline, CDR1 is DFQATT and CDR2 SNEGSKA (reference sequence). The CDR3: CSAPPQTRITDTQYF. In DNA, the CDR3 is TGCAGTGCCCCCCCTCAGACTAGGATCACAGATACGCAGTATTTT.

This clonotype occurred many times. The CDR3 sequence is CASSHPGLLPINTQYF. The CDR3 bases are TGTGCCAGCAGTCACCCGGGACTTCTCCCCATCAATACGCAGTATTTT. This chain joins TRBV7-9 and TRBJ2-3; D is possibly TRBD2 (6 bases). Trimming pared 6 bases from V and 7 bases from J, leaving 23 bases between. This CDR3 region has 16 residues. Germline values: CDR1 SEHNR, CDR2 FQNEAQ (reference sequence).

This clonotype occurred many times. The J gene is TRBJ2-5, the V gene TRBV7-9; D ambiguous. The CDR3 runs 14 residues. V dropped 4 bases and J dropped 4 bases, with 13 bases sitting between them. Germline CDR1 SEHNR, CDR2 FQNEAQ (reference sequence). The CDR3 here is CASSSSVLSETQYF. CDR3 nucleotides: TGTGCCAGCAGCTCCTCAGTTCTTTCAGAGACCCAGTACTTC.

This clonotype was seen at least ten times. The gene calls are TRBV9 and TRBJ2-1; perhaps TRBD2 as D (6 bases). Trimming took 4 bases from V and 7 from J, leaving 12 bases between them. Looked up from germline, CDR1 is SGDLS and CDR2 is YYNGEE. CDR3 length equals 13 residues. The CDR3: CASSNRDWNEQFF. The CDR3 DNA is TGTGCCAGCAGCAACCGGGACTGGAATGAGCAGTTCTTC.

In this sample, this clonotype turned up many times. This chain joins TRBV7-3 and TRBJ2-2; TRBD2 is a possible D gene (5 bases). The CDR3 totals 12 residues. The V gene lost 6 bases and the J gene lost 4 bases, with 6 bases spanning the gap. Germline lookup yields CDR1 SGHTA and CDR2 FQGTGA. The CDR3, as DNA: TGTGCCAGCAGGGACTCCACCGGGGAGCTGTTTTTT. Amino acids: CASRDSTGELFF. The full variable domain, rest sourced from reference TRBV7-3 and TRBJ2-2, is GAGVSQTPSNKVTEKGKYVELRCDPISGHTALYWYRQSLGQGPEFLIYFQGTGAADDSGLPNDRFFAVRPEGSVSTLKIQRTERGDSAVYLCASRDSTGELFFGEGSRLTVL.

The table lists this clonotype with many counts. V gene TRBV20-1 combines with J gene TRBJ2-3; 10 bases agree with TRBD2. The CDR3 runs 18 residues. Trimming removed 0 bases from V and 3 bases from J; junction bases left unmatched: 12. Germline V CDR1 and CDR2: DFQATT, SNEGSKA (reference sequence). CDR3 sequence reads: CSARDTSGTPRKTDTQYF. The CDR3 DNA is TGCAGTGCTAGAGATACTAGCGGGACCCCCCGTAAAACAGATACGCAGTATTTT.

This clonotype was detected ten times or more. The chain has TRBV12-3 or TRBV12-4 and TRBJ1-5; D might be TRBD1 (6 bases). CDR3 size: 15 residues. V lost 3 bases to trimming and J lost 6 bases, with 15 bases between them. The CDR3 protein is CASSLTSRGVQPQHF. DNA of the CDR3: TGTGCCAGCAGTTTGACGTCAAGGGGGGTTCAGCCCCAGCATTTT.

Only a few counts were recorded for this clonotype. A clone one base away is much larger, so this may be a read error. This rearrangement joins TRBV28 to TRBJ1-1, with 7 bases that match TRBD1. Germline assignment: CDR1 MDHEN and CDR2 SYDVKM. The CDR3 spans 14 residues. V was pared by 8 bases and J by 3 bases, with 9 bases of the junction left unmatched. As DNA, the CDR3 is TGTGCCAGCCAGCCGACAGGGTTGCACACTGAAGCTTTCTTT. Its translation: CASQPTGLHTEAFF. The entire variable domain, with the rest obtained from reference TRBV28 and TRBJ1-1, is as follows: DVKVTQSSRYLVKRTGEKVFLECVQDMDHENMFWYRQDPGLGLRLIYFSYDVKMKEKGDIPEGYSVSREKKERFSLILESASTNQTSMYLCASQPTGLHTEAFFGQGTRLTVV.

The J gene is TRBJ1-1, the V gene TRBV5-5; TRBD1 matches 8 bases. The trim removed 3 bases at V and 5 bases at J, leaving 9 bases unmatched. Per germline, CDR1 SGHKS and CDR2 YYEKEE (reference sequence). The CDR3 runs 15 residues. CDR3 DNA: TGTGCCAGCAGCTCTCTCCAGGGGGCGGGAACTGAAGCTTTCTTT. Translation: CASSSLQGAGTEAFF. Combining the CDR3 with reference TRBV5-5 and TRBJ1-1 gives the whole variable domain DAGVTQSPTHLIKTRGQQVTLRCSPISGHKSVSWYQQVLGQGPQFIFQYYEKEERGRGNFPDRFSARQFPNYSSELNVNALLLGDSALYLCASSSLQGAGTEAFFGQGTRLTVV.

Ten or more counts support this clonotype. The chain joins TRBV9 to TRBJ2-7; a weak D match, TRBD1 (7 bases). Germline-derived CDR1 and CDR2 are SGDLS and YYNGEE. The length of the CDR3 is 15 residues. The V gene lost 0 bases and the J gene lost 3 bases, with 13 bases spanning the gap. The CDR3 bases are TGTGCCAGCAGCGTAGAAGGCAGGGGGGTCTACGAGCAGTACTTC. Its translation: CASSVEGRGVYEQYF.

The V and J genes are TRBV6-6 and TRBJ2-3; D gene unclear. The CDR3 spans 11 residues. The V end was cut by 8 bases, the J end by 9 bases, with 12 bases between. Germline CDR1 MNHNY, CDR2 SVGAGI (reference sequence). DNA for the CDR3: TGTGCCAGCCGTAGAGTAGAAACGCAGTATTTT. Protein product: CASRRVETQYF.

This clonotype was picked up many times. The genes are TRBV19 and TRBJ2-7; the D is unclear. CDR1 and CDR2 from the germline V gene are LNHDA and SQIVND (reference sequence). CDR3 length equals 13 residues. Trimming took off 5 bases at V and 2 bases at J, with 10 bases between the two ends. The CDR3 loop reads CASSGEATYEQYF. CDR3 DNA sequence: TGTGCCAGTAGTGGCGAGGCCACCTACGAGCAGTACTTC.

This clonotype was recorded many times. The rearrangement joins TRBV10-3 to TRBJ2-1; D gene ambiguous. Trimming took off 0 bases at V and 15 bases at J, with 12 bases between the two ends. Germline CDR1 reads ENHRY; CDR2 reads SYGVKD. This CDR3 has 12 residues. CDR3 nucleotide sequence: TGTGCCATCAGTGAGTCGGTCCCCTATAGGTTCTTC. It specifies CAISESVPYRFF.

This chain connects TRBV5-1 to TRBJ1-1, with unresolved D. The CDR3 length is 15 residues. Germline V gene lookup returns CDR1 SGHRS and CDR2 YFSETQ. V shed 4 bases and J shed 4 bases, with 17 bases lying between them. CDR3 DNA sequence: TGCGCCAGCAGCAACGCCCGGGAATTACGCACTGAAGCTTTCTTT. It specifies CASSNARELRTEAFF.

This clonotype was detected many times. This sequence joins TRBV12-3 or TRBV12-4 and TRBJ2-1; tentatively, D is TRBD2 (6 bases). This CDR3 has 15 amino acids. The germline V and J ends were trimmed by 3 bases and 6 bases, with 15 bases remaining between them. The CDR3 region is CASSFKAGGSNEQFF. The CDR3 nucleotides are TGTGCCAGCAGTTTTAAGGCTGGGGGGAGCAATGAGCAGTTCTTC.